This is a list of T cell receptor beta chains from one sample in a study of identical twins. MiXCR, applied by TCRdb to the 5' RACE reads, yields one record per CDR3 protein. The profile shows 450,000 or so distinct CDR3 sequences, around 20% of them singletons. Material for sequencing was naive T cells sorted from blood. The receptors stem from a man in his fifties in good health. Both conserved end residues are part of each CDR3. The order of the fields is J gene, D gene, clone size, V gene, CDR3 protein, CDR3 DNA. D genes are given only for firm matches. Clone size is not always given. Where it is, it says once, few, many or a class for expanded clones.

>TRBJ2-3|NA|many|TRBV12-3/TRBV12-4
CASSFSASTDTQYF
TGTGCCAGCAGTTTTAGTGCTAGCACAGATACGCAGTATTTT
>TRBJ2-7|TRBD2|NA|TRBV7-8
CASRSPTSGSVNEQYF
TGTGCCAGCAGATCCCCTACTAGCGGGAGCGTCAACGAGCAGTACTTC
>TRBJ2-5|NA|NA|TRBV6-1
CASSTGSMETQYF
TGTGCCAGCAGTACCGGGAGTATGGAGACCCAGTACTTC
>TRBJ2-2|TRBD1|many|TRBV19
CASSGPGQGLTGELFF
TGTGCCAGTAGTGGGCCGGGACAGGGGTTAACCGGGGAGCTGTTTTTT
>TRBJ2-5|TRBD2|NA|TRBV20-1
CSATPGQGPGLAWETQYF
TGCAGTGCTACCCCGGGCCAGGGTCCGGGACTAGCGTGGGAGACCCAGTACTTC
>TRBJ2-3|NA|many|TRBV20-1
CSANRRSTDTQYF
TGCAGTGCTAACAGGAGAAGCACAGATACGCAGTATTTT
>TRBJ2-7|TRBD2|many|TRBV6-2/TRBV6-3
CASRPAASGRSMSYEQYF
TGTGCCAGCAGACCCGCGGCTAGCGGGAGGTCCATGTCCTACGAGCAGTACTTC
>TRBJ2-7|NA|few|TRBV3-1
CASSQEGAAYEQYF
TGTGCCAGCAGCCAAGAAGGGGCGGCCTACGAGCAGTACTTC
>TRBJ1-5|NA|many|TRBV19
CASSGTHSNQPQHF
TGTGCCAGTAGCGGGACGCATAGCAATCAGCCCCAGCATTTT
>TRBJ2-2|NA|many|TRBV12-3/TRBV12-4
CASSFSGLTGELFF
TGTGCCAGCAGTTTTAGCGGTCTCACCGGGGAGCTGTTTTTT
>TRBJ1-1|NA|NA|TRBV24-1
CATRFGLNTEAFF
TGTGCCACCAGGTTTGGTTTGAACACTGAAGCTTTCTTT
>TRBJ2-7|TRBD2|many|TRBV5-1
CASSLAERRGGRYEQYF
TGCGCCAGCAGCTTGGCCGAGAGGCGGGGGGGCCGCTACGAGCAGTACTTC
>TRBJ1-6|NA|many|TRBV7-9
CASSRSYNSPLHF
TGTGCCAGCAGTCGCTCCTATAATTCACCCCTCCACTTT
>TRBJ2-2|TRBD2|NA|TRBV20-1
CSAAFGGATGELFF
TGCAGTGCAGCCTTCGGGGGGGCCACCGGGGAGCTGTTTTTT
>TRBJ2-3|NA|many|TRBV20-1
CSAGGVRQGVGTDTQYF
TGCAGTGCTGGGGGTGTTCGGCAGGGAGTGGGAACAGATACGCAGTATTTT
>TRBJ2-3|NA|NA|TRBV10-3
CAISEQGTDTQYF
TGTGCCATCAGTGAGCAGGGAACAGATACGCAGTATTTT
>TRBJ2-7|NA|few|TRBV3-1
CASSQDGTVRSYEQYF
TGTGCCAGCAGCCAAGATGGAACAGTTCGCTCCTACGAGCAGTACTTC
>TRBJ2-4|TRBD2|few|TRBV28
CASRGGSANIQYF
TGTGCCAGCAGGGGGGGGTCGGCAAACATTCAGTACTTC